Listed below are T cell receptor beta chains from one sample, sequenced in a study of T-cell memory formation after mild COVID-19. TCRdb processed the 5' RACE reads anew with MiXCR; each CDR3 protein has one entry. There are about 270,000 distinct CDR3 sequences in the sample; 15% to 20% occur only once, and roughly 25% lies in the top ten. The sequencing input was PBMCs or a T cell subset sorted from them (not recorded which). These TCRs come from a man between 18 and 29 years old who had mild COVID-19 (a few samples of this study predate the infection). Cell type and time point are not known. Both conserved end residues are trimmed from each CDR3.

j_call v_call cdr3_length cdr3_aa
TRBJ2-1 TRBV21-1 13 ASSKDRQFGSEQF
TRBJ1-1 TRBV6-5 13 ASSYWSGLGTEAF
TRBJ2-3 TRBV2 12 ASSDRSGTDTQY
TRBJ2-1 TRBV11-3 12 ASSLRQSYNEQF
TRBJ2-1 TRBV20-1 12 SARGLGVSFEQF
TRBJ2-3 TRBV7-6 15 ASSSLWGRGGTDTQY
TRBJ1-6 TRBV6-1 9 ASSADSPLH
TRBJ2-1 TRBV27 10 ASSLGMNEQF
TRBJ2-5 TRBV6-2/TRBV6-3 9 ASSYRETQY
TRBJ1-3 TRBV6-5 13 ASSYSNRRGGTIY
TRBJ2-2 TRBV12-3/TRBV12-4 13 ASSFGGSNTGELF
TRBJ2-7 TRBV11-3 11 ASSLARHYEQY
TRBJ2-5 TRBV20-1 9 SVKPAGTQY
TRBJ2-5 TRBV6-1 13 ASTLRAGGSETQY
TRBJ1-2 TRBV6-2/TRBV6-3 10 ASSRPGTGGT
TRBJ2-5 TRBV29-1 16 SVESRGGVRGDQETQY
TRBJ2-7 TRBV6-1 11 ASRGQLLYEQY
TRBJ2-3 TRBV24-1 14 ATSDPTGPSTDTQY
TRBJ2-5 TRBV18 13 ASSPPGEYQETQY
TRBJ2-3 TRBV6-2/TRBV6-3 14 ASSYSWEVVADTQY
TRBJ2-7 TRBV27 10 ASSPTPYEQY
TRBJ2-2 TRBV4-3 14 ASSQPQGARTGELF
TRBJ2-5 TRBV10-3 9 AIRTGETQY
TRBJ2-5 TRBV6-1 11 ASSVQGRETQY
TRBJ2-3 TRBV7-2 13 ASSPARGPTDTQY
TRBJ2-5 TRBV7-2 14 ASSRTGLGAGETQY
TRBJ2-3 TRBV7-2 13 ASRVGLAMTDTQY
TRBJ2-7 TRBV12-3/TRBV12-4 14 ASSLGGGSHSYEQY
TRBJ1-2 TRBV24-1 10 ATFRAQDGYT
TRBJ2-7 TRBV3-1 14 ASSQEWTGAAYEQY
TRBJ2-1 TRBV11-2 12 ASSYPLVSHEQF
TRBJ2-1 TRBV4-3 16 ASSPLTSGSGSYNEQF
TRBJ1-5 TRBV7-2 12 ASSAQGTLQPQH
TRBJ2-3 TRBV7-8 17 ASSLRPAGTGPSTDTQY
TRBJ2-7 TRBV4-3 12 ASSPEGVAYEQY